This passage covers 4 T cell receptor beta chains from one sample sequenced in a study of blood T cell repertoires in COVID-19. Clones were sequenced by immunoSEQ multiplex PCR, and TCRdb holds only the in-frame ones, with some missing. The sample lists about 36,000 clones, around four fifths occurring once. The sequencing sample was made of peripheral blood. The source of these receptors is a human donor in a cohort sampled during active COVID-19.

The rearrangement uses TRBV6-6 and TRBJ2-4; D perhaps matches TRBD2 (7 bases). Deletions cut 5 bases from V and 1 base from J, with 21 bases between. Germline assignment: CDR1 MNHNY and CDR2 SVGAGI (reference sequence). This CDR3 has 18 amino acids. CDR3 in amino acids: CASSPSSGGLGAKNIQYF. DNA for the CDR3: TGTGCCAGCAGTCCCTCCTCGGGGGGCTTGGGGGCCAAAAACATTCAGTACTTC.

The J gene is TRBJ2-3, the V gene TRBV27; unclear D gene. The CDR3 has 16 amino acids. The V gene's germline CDR1 is MNHEY and CDR2 SMNVEV (reference sequence). The germline V and J ends were trimmed by 2 bases and 2 bases, with 14 bases remaining between them. The CDR3 DNA reads as TGTGCCAGCAGTTTAGGAGACTGGTATTCCACAGATACGCAGTATTTT. Encoded protein: CASSLGDWYSTDTQYF.

The chain employs TRBV24-1 and TRBJ2-2; 7 bases align to TRBD1. Germline trimming cut 9 bases from V and 7 bases from J; bases unmatched to any gene: 4. This CDR3 contains 12 residues. From germline, CDR1 is KGHDR and CDR2 SFDVKD. CDR3 in amino acids: CATLGQDGELFF. DNA of the CDR3: TGTGCCACCCTAGGACAGGACGGGGAGCTGTTTTTT.

V is TRBV5-4 and J is TRBJ2-7, with TRBD2 matching 12 bases. The CDR3 sequence is 15 residues long. V gave up 4 bases and J gave up 1 base; unmatched junction bases: 3. From germline, CDR1 is SGHNT and CDR2 YYREEE (reference sequence). The CDR3 loop reads CASSDGTSGSYEQYF. CDR3 nucleotides: TGTGCCAGCAGCGACGGGACTAGCGGGTCCTACGAGCAGTACTTC.